The 17 T cell receptor beta chains reported below all come from one sample, sequenced in a study of cytomegalovirus exposure and HLA in healthy donors. Libraries were prepared by immunoSEQ multiplex PCR; TCRdb keeps only in-frame clonotypes and omits some of them. Of over 200,000 clones detected, nearly 90% appear once; the ten largest clones hold roughly 0.4%. The specimen sequenced was PBMCs. These receptors came from a woman aged 18-29 years in good health and CMV-seronegative.

V is TRBV4-1 and J is TRBJ2-5, with 10 bases identical to TRBD1. The J segment lost 4 bases and the V segment lost 0 bases, leaving 11 bases of the junction unmatched. This CDR3 contains 18 residues. Germline loops: CDR1 MGHRA, CDR2 YSYEKL. The CDR3 DNA is TGCGCCAGCAGCCAAGACCCGGGACAGGGGACTGTCGGAGAGACCCAGTACTTC. As protein: CASSQDPGQGTVGETQYF.

The gene calls are TRBV6-5 and TRBJ2-3; 9 positions agree with TRBD2. After removal of 3 bases from V and 0 bases from J, the junction contained 4 bases not matched to a gene. Germline V gene lookup returns CDR1 MNHEY and CDR2 SVGAGI. The CDR3 contains 16 residues. CDR3 residues: CASSYRAGGSTDTQYF. The CDR3 DNA sequence: TGTGCCAGCAGTTATCGGGCGGGGGGGAGCACAGATACGCAGTATTTT.

The chain is built from TRBV2 and TRBJ1-2; D is unclear. Trimming cost V 0 bases and J 2 bases, with 10 bases left between them. Germline V CDR1 and CDR2: SNHLY, FYNNEI. The CDR3 has 15 residues. This chain's CDR3 is CASSEALRGNYGYTF. CDR3 in DNA: TGTGCCAGCAGTGAAGCGCTTCGGGGAAACTATGGCTACACCTTC.

The V call is TRBV2, the J call TRBJ1-5; D call uncertain. CDR1 and CDR2 from the germline V gene are SNHLY and FYNNEI. Trimming cost V 7 bases and J 0 bases, with 7 bases left between them. The CDR3 sequence is 13 residues long. The DNA of the CDR3 is TGTGCCAGCACCCGGGTTAGCAATCAGCCCCAGCATTTT. This encodes CASTRVSNQPQHF. Looking up the rest from reference TRBV2 and TRBJ1-5 gives the full variable domain: EPEVTQTPSHQVTQMGQEVILRCVPISNHLYFYWYRQILGQKVEFLVSFYNNEISEKSEIFDDQFSVERPDGSNFTLKIRSTKLEDSAMYFCASTRVSNQPQHFGDGTRLSIL.

The gene calls are TRBV7-6 and TRBJ2-3; 14 bases line up with TRBD2. J lost 4 bases, V lost 1 base, and 4 bases had no gene match. The CDR3 length is 17 residues. Looked up from germline, CDR1 is SGHVS and CDR2 is FNYEAQ. The CDR3 protein is CASSLGLAGGLADTQYF. Here the CDR3 DNA reads TGTGCCAGCAGCTTAGGACTAGCGGGGGGGCTGGCAGATACGCAGTATTTT.

The genes are TRBV19 and TRBJ2-1, with unresolved D. This CDR3 contains 15 residues. The V end lost 3 bases, the J end lost 2 bases, and 11 bases lay between the germline ends. Looked up from germline, CDR1 is LNHDA and CDR2 is SQIVND (reference sequence). This CDR3 is CASSISAGTYNEQFF. The CDR3 nucleotides read TGTGCCAGTAGTATCTCGGCAGGAACCTACAATGAGCAGTTCTTC.

This chain joins TRBV5-1 and TRBJ2-1, with D unclear. Between the trimmed V and J ends, which lost 4 bases and 8 bases, there was a span of 10 bases. CDR1 is SGHRS, CDR2 YFSETQ, per germline. The CDR3 spans 12 residues. The CDR3 sequence: CASSPTVDEQFF. CDR3 DNA: TGCGCCAGCAGCCCTACAGTCGATGAGCAGTTCTTC.

The V call is TRBV11-2, the J call TRBJ2-5, with a tentative D call TRBD1 (6 bases). The V gene lost 3 bases and the J gene lost 4 bases, with 12 bases spanning the gap. Germline CDR1 is SGHAT and CDR2 is FQNNGV. The CDR3 sequence is 14 residues long. The CDR3 sequence is CASSFQGLAETQYF. DNA for the CDR3: TGTGCCAGCAGCTTCCAGGGGTTGGCAGAGACCCAGTACTTC.

V and J are TRBV14 and TRBJ1-2; D may be TRBD1 (5 bases). The CDR3 runs 15 residues. Per the germline V gene, CDR1 is SGHDN and CDR2 is FVKESK. Trimming took off 0 bases at V and 4 bases at J, with 12 bases between the two ends. CDR3 coding DNA: TGTGCCAGCAGCCAAGAGGAGGGGCTGGTCTATGGCTACACCTTC. It specifies CASSQEEGLVYGYTF.

The CDR3 protein is CASSTFGLSNQPQHF. CDR3 DNA: TGTGCCAGCAGTACATTCGGACTAAGCAATCAGCCCCAGCATTTT. The chain joins TRBV27 to TRBJ1-5; no reliable D call. The CDR3 extends over 15 amino acids. Trimming cost V 5 bases and J 1 base, with 12 bases left between them. Germline loops: CDR1 MNHEY, CDR2 SMNVEV (reference sequence).

The genes are TRBV9 and TRBJ1-4, with D unclear. Per the germline V gene, CDR1 is SGDLS and CDR2 is YYNGEE. Trimming took 3 bases from V and 8 from J, leaving 14 bases between them. This CDR3 spans 14 amino acids. The DNA for the CDR3 is TGTGCCAGCAGCGCGGTCAATACCCCCGAAAAACTGTTTTTT. Its translation is CASSAVNTPEKLFF. Looking up the rest from reference TRBV9 and TRBJ1-4 gives the full variable domain: DSGVTQTPKHLITATGQRVTLRCSPRSGDLSVYWYQQSLDQGLQFLIQYYNGEERAKGNILERFSAQQFPDLHSELNLSSLELGDSALYFCASSAVNTPEKLFFGSGTQLSVL.

The V and J genes are TRBV4-1 and TRBJ2-3, with TRBD2 matching 14 bases. The CDR3 spans 16 residues. Per germline, CDR1 MGHRA and CDR2 YSYEKL. The J segment lost 1 base and the V segment lost 6 bases, leaving 3 bases of the junction unmatched. The CDR3, as DNA: TGCGCCAGCAGGACTAGCGGGGGGGGCGGCACAGATACGCAGTATTTT. This gives the protein CASRTSGGGGTDTQYF.

V gene TRBV29-1 combines with J gene TRBJ2-7; TRBD2 matches at 8 bases. Trimming cost V 1 base and J 3 bases; bases outside gene matches: 8. Germline CDR1 reads SQVTM; CDR2 reads ANQGSEA. The CDR3 has 15 residues. CDR3: CSVEAPGLENYEQYF. In DNA, the CDR3 is TGCAGCGTTGAAGCTCCGGGACTAGAGAACTACGAGCAGTACTTC.

The rearrangement joins TRBV28 to TRBJ2-7; D is possibly TRBD1 (6 bases). This CDR3 region has 16 residues. V lost 2 bases to trimming and J lost 2 bases, with 16 bases between them. The germline V gene encodes CDR1 MDHEN and CDR2 SYDVKM. Written as DNA, the CDR3 is TGTGCCAGCAGTTTACCGGGACAAGGGGCCCCCTACGAGCAGTACTTC. This encodes CASSLPGQGAPYEQYF. The whole variable domain, remainder taken from reference TRBV28 and TRBJ2-7, is DVKVTQSSRYLVKRTGEKVFLECVQDMDHENMFWYRQDPGLGLRLIYFSYDVKMKEKGDIPEGYSVSREKKERFSLILESASTNQTSMYLCASSLPGQGAPYEQYFGPGTRLTVT.

This rearrangement joins TRBV6-5 to TRBJ1-1; D is uncertain. Germline V lookup: CDR1 MNHEY, CDR2 SVGAGI. This CDR3 contains 15 residues. The germline V and J ends were trimmed by 5 bases and 1 base, with 14 bases remaining between them. CDR3 sequence (DNA): TGTGCCAGCAGTCCACAGACTAGCCCGAACACTGAAGCTTTCTTT. This codes for CASSPQTSPNTEAFF.

The gene calls are TRBV2 and TRBJ2-7, with 8 bases that match TRBD2. V was pared by 3 bases and J by 4 bases, with 11 bases of the junction left unmatched. Germline V CDR1 and CDR2: SNHLY, FYNNEI. CDR3 size: 16 residues. CDR3 sequence: CASSDVQAGAKYEQYF. The CDR3 nucleotides read TGTGCCAGCAGTGATGTACAAGCGGGGGCAAAATACGAGCAGTACTTC.

This chain connects TRBV27 to TRBJ1-2; perhaps TRBD1 as D (5 bases). V lost 4 bases and J 3 bases, leaving 9 bases between the germline ends. The CDR3 length is 13 residues. CDR1 and CDR2 (germline): MNHEY, SMNVEV (reference sequence). As DNA, the CDR3 is TGTGCCAGCAGTTCCCGACAGTACTATGGCTACACCTTC. Translated, it gives CASSSRQYYGYTF.